The 2 T cell receptor beta chains below come from one sample, sequenced in a study of siplizumab effects on memory and regulatory T cells. Using immunoSEQ multiplex PCR, the repertoire was profiled, and TCRdb retains in-frame clones only, with some absent. The sample holds under 20,000 clones, approximately 46% seen once. Coculture of the mixed lymphocyte reaction cells took place at 37 degrees C and lasted more than 5 days. Their antigens remain unidentified. The specimen was CFSE-low (dividing) CD4+ T cells sorted from an allogeneic mixed lymphocyte reaction. These receptors all stem from a human donor in good health; the cells came from an allogeneic mixed lymphocyte reaction.

This clone showed up just a few times. The chain links TRBV2 to TRBJ1-1, with TRBD1 matching over 8 bases. This CDR3 spans 14 amino acids. Trimming cost V 6 bases and J 4 bases; bases outside gene matches: 7. The V gene's germline CDR1 is SNHLY and CDR2 FYNNEI. CDR3 protein: CASRRQGTSTEAFF. The CDR3 bases are TGTGCCAGCAGAAGACAGGGGACCTCCACTGAAGCTTTCTTT.

CDR3 bases: TGTGCCAGCAGCTTATCAGGGGCGGATACCGGGGAGCTGTTTTTT. Translation gives CASSLSGADTGELFF. This chain uses TRBV7-9 with TRBJ2-2; D perhaps matches TRBD1 (6 bases). Germline lookup yields CDR1 SEHNR and CDR2 FQNEAQ (reference sequence). This CDR3 contains 15 residues. Trimming stripped 2 bases from V and 5 bases from J, with 12 bases between.